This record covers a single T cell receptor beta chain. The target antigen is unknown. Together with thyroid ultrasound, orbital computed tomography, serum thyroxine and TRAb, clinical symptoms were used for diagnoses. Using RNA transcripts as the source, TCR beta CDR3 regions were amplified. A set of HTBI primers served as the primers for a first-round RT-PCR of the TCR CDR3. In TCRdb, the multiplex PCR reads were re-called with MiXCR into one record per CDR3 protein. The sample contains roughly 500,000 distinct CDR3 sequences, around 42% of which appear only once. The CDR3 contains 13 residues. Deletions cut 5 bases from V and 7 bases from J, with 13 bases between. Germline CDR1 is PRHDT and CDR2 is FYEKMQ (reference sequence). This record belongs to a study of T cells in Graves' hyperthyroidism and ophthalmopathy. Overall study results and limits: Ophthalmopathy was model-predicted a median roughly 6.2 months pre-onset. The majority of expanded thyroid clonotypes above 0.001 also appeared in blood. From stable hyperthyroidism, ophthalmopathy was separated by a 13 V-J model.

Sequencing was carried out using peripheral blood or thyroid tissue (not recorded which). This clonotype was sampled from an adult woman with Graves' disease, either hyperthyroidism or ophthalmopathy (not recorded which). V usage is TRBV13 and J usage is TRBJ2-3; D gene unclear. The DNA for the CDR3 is TGTGCCAGCAGCGGGGATGAATCCAATACGCAGTATTTT. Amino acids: CASSGDESNTQYF. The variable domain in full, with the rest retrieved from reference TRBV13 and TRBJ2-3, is AAGVIQSPRHLIKEKRETATLKCYPIPRHDTVYWYQQGPGQDPQFLISFYEKMQSDKGSIPDRFSAQQFSDYHSELNMSSLELGDSALYFCASSGDESNTQYFGPGTRLTVL.